A single T cell receptor beta chain is shown here with its context. Germline assignment: CDR1 SEHNR and CDR2 FQNEAQ (reference sequence). The junction had 5 bases not matched to a gene; V was cut back by 5 bases and J by 2 bases. This CDR3 is 14 amino acids long. These data belong to a study of blood T cell repertoires in COVID-19. The method was immunoSEQ multiplex PCR; TCRdb's version includes in-frame clones alone and lacks a portion of them. The top ten clones hold approximately 1.5% of a sample with 410,000 or so clones, roughly 90% of them seen once. Sequencing was carried out using peripheral blood. This clonotype was sampled from a woman in her forties with COVID-19, enrolled during active disease. The chain employs TRBV7-9 and TRBJ1-1; 7 nucleotides agree with TRBD1. The CDR3 reads CASSQRQGNTEAFF. CDR3 DNA: TGTGCCAGCAGCCAGAGACAGGGTAACACTGAAGCTTTCTTT.